This T cell receptor (beta chain) appears in the sequencing data of a study of PD-1 blockade in classical Hodgkin lymphoma (dated by TCRdb to the early 2020s). Study-level background: Nivolumab dosing was 3 mg/kg intravenously every 2 weeks, continuing until either disease progression or unacceptable toxicity. The study used TCR beta sequencing and CyTOF to define a peripheral blood immune signature of response to PD-1 blockade in classical Hodgkin lymphoma. Study-wide conclusions, independent of this receptor: Baseline TCR diversity was reported as lower in newly diagnosed patients than in healthy donors, and lower still in relapsed/refractory patients. Only a single clinical trial cohort was studied, and what caused the repertoire differences, possibly disease activity or prior therapy, remained undefined. CD4+ but not CD8+ TCR diversity rose significantly by C4D1 (p=0.0027 vs p=0.16), most apparent in complete responders (p=0.02). Baseline diversity similar to that of newly diagnosed patients was observed in trial patients achieving complete response, whereas significantly lower diversity was observed in partial responders and progressors. Diversity was lower in patients who began nivolumab less than 1 year after ASCT, so these patients were left out of later analyses to avoid confounding by immune reconstitution.

Genomic DNA was extracted with the Qiagen DNeasy kit from unsorted PBMCs and from negatively selected CD4+ and CD8+ fractions. Using primers that anneal to V and J segments, immunoSEQ multiplex PCR amplified the TCR beta CDR3 regions. A synthetic immune receptor repertoire was used to minimize amplification bias, and remaining bias was computationally removed after sequencing. The published analysis was carried out like this. Repertoire diversity was quantified as the Shannon entropy index using custom Python scripts. Unsorted, CD4+ and CD8+ repertoires were analyzed separately, except in combined analyses where CD4+ and CD8+ sequences were merged in silico. A clone was considered expanded if an increase in frequency of at least 2-fold after treatment relative to C1D1 was found, and a pseudocount of 0.5 was applied to clones undetected at baseline. Singleton clones were defined as clones with 0 or 1 copy at C1D1, and non-singleton clones were defined as clones with 2 or more copies. Clones expanded in unsorted samples were assigned a CD4+, CD8+ or unknown annotation through matching of protein sequences in sorted samples from the same patient. Wilcoxon tests were applied to paired samples to test diversity changes from C1D1 to C4D1. Sourced from immuneACCESS, this table was stored by TCRdb with only in-frame sequences that have V and J called. A share of the clones is absent; for the studies checked, an unresolved V gene accounts for under half, and the remainder has no known explanation. The V and J calls and the clone size are those of that table, but D and trimming were determined from the DNA. The sample table records over 20,000 clones; under 90% of these occur just once. The ten largest clones capture 2% to 3% of the sample.

This specimen's time point label, interpreted: cycle 1 day 1 (C1D1), immediately before nivolumab initiation. Relapse after autologous stem cell transplantation had occurred in all trial patients, and cohorts A, B and C were distinguished by prior brentuximab vedotin exposure. The trial cohort was composed of over 50 patients with relapsed/refractory classical Hodgkin lymphoma, for whom complete response, partial response or progressive disease was recorded as best overall response. In the multi-cohort phase II CheckMate 205 trial, trial patients received single-agent nivolumab. Best overall response was determined by an independent review committee according to the 2007 International Working Group response criteria. Trial PBMCs were obtained immediately prior to nivolumab initiation (C1D1) and on therapy at cycle 2 day 1 and cycle 4 day 1. Peripheral blood was collected in 8 mL Vacutainer Cell Preparation Tubes, from which PBMCs were isolated by centrifugation and then cryopreserved.

Including the terminal cysteine and phenylalanine, the CDR3 comprises 16 residues. Only the CDR3 DNA is retained, 48 bases long and in frame from the first base. Sequences SGHRS (CDR1) and YFSETQ (CDR2) are obtained from the germline V gene. V is clipped by 2 bases and J by 0 bases, and the sequence between their germline boundaries is 12 bases long. In the case of this clone: The antigen this receptor binds is unknown. Base quality data are lacking; no much larger clone is found one base away.

Material: peripheral blood mononuclear cells (PBMCs), obtained at baseline. The chain was built from TRBV5-1 and TRBJ2-1; the D gene cannot be resolved beyond TRBD1 or TRBD2, each matching 6 bases. The sequence derives from a human donor with classical Hodgkin lymphoma. The sequence in DNA is TGCGCCAGCAGCTTAAACGGGGGACACTCCTACAATGAGCAGTTCTTC. It is translated as CASSLNGGHSYNEQFF.